Given below is one T cell receptor beta chain in context. The antigen is unknown. This sample was included in a study of cytomegalovirus exposure and HLA in healthy donors. The data were produced by immunoSEQ multiplex PCR, yet TCRdb's version contains in-frame clones alone and is incomplete. The table records roughly 79,000 clones, approximately 93% of them present only once. Findings and limits, study-wide: Cytomegalovirus status, reportedly, was diagnosed with high specificity and sensitivity by the classifier.

Germline values: CDR1 SGHTA, CDR2 FQGNSA. This CDR3 contains 15 residues. V was shortened by 3 bases and J by 0 bases, with 9 bases between the two germline ends. This sequence joins TRBV7-2 and TRBJ1-3; tentatively, D is TRBD1 (5 bases). The sample comprised PBMCs. This TCR came from a man aged 18 to 29 in good health and CMV-seronegative. The CDR3: CASSFDRYSGNTIYF. DNA for the CDR3: TGTGCCAGCAGCTTTGACAGATACTCTGGAAACACCATATATTTT.